This T cell receptor beta chain was captured by sequencing in a study of shared clonotypes between healthy human individuals. Study context: Three plates were used per donor for CD4 naive, three for CD4 memory, two for CD8 naive and one for CD8 memory. Overall study results and limits: Among non-shared clonotypes, generation probabilities were lower than among those shared by all four donors. Clonotype sharing among donors was expected to depend on sequencing depth. Researchers found naive subsets generally carried larger estimated richness than memory subsets.

CDR3 length equals 14 residues. Germline V CDR1 and CDR2: SEHNR, FQNEAQ (reference sequence). With 6 bases removed from V and 7 bases from J, the gap between germline ends came to 16 bases. Profiling relied on immunoSEQ multiplex PCR, and the TCRdb table lists in-frame clones only, not all of them. The sample carries approximately 1.5 million clones, less than 99% recorded once. This clone was recorded only once. The antigen is not known. This TCR was sampled from a man aged 25-45 years in good health. The sample consisted of naive CD4+ T cells sorted from blood. Subset specified: CD45RA+ positively selected. The chain carries TRBV7-9 and TRBJ2-1; tentative D call: TRBD1 (5 bases). The DNA for the CDR3 is TGTGCCAGCAGACAGGCAGGGCGGCTGAATGAGCAGTTCTTC. Its translation is CASRQAGRLNEQFF. Full variable domain (rest looked up from reference TRBV7-9 and TRBJ2-1): DTGVSQNPRHKITKRGQNVTFRCDPISEHNRLYWYRQTLGQGPEFLTYFQNEAQLEKSRLLSDRFSAERPKGSFSTLEIQRTEQGDSAMYLCASRQAGRLNEQFFGPGTRLTVL.